A selection of T cell receptor beta chains follows, all from one sample in a study of beta chain features in type 1 diabetes. Profiled with immunoSEQ multiplex PCR; TCRdb holds only in-frame clones, not every one. In the table there are over 650,000 clones, over 11% of which are singletons. The source material was naive CD4+ T cells from blood. These receptors were taken from a man younger than 35 with type 1 diabetes. CDR3s include the opening cysteine and the closing phenylalanine or tryptophan.

j_gene | v_gene | CDR3aa
TRBJ2-7 | TRBV18 | CASSPPDSRRSYEQYF
TRBJ2-7 | TRBV15 | CATSRDTHREQYF
TRBJ2-2 | TRBV30 | CAWMVRIGTGELFF
TRBJ1-4 | TRBV9 | CASSVAPRAERGEKLFF
TRBJ2-7 | TRBV5-1 | CASSPGTYEQYF
TRBJ2-7 | TRBV5-1 | CASSSTSGSYEQYF
TRBJ2-5 | TRBV5-4 | CASSLSGLAGGGGETQYF
TRBJ2-4 | TRBV15 | CATSREGPGQGTKNIQYF
TRBJ1-4 | TRBV2 | CASSGEAEKLFF
TRBJ1-2 | TRBV27 | CASSFRQAGYGYTF
TRBJ1-1 | TRBV2 | CASTLPGDRMAFF
TRBJ2-3 | TRBV9 | CASSAGLAGSTDTQYF
TRBJ2-7 | TRBV15 | CATSIQTGIHYEQYF
TRBJ1-1 | TRBV7-9 | CASGGPNTEAFF
TRBJ2-3 | TRBV9 | CASSGRTGLVSDTQYF
TRBJ2-7 | TRBV2 | CASSSQGTGIYEQYF
TRBJ1-2 | TRBV2 | CASSGTGEIYGYTF
TRBJ2-1 | TRBV29-1 | CSVPGLGYNEQFF
TRBJ2-5 | TRBV11-2 | CASSLRSETQYF
TRBJ2-1 | TRBV29-1 | CSVVYLHNEQFF
TRBJ2-5 | TRBV10-3 | CAIRMGLAGETQYF
TRBJ2-5 | TRBV18 | CASSPPSLAGVGTQYF
TRBJ1-2 | TRBV7-9 | CASTQALNFNYGYTF
TRBJ2-5 | TRBV25-1 | CASRLAVQETQYF
TRBJ2-3 | TRBV6-5 | CASSYSGGTSTDTQYF
TRBJ2-1 | TRBV7-6 | CASSLVPPSSYNEQFF
TRBJ2-2 | TRBV5-1 | CASSFPTGSTGELFF
TRBJ2-4 | TRBV29-1 | CSVSDRVKNIQYF
TRBJ1-1 | TRBV19 | CASSSPLNTEAFF
TRBJ1-5 | TRBV29-1 | CSVLGGFDQPQHF
TRBJ2-7 | TRBV20-1 | CSARGTDEQYF
TRBJ1-2 | TRBV9 | CASSAGPGVGYGYTF
TRBJ1-6 | TRBV7-2 | CASSGQPNSPLHF
TRBJ2-7 | TRBV30 | CAWNRDRTDEQYF
TRBJ1-6 | TRBV19 | CASSMVRGWDSPLHF
TRBJ2-3 | TRBV6-5 | CASSKRLAGTDTQYF
TRBJ2-3 | TRBV7-2 | CASSLWRRFTDTQYF
TRBJ2-3 | TRBV4-3 | CASSQGGVWDTQYF
TRBJ2-3 | TRBV29-1 | CSVLQEDEADTQYF
TRBJ2-3 | TRBV25-1 | CASSDGQGTPSTDTQYF
TRBJ2-1 | TRBV5-1 | CASSLVAGAADEQFF
TRBJ2-2 | TRBV7-6 | CASSLAFMGNTGELFF
TRBJ1-1 | TRBV29-1 | CSVARGDTEAFF
TRBJ2-5 | TRBV15 | CATSRDRLGETQYF
TRBJ2-4 | TRBV6-1 | CASSEEGRTGQYF
TRBJ1-1 | TRBV30 | CAWSVPWGTEAFF
TRBJ2-3 | TRBV30 | CAWGPSRVAGVPDTQYF
TRBJ2-5 | TRBV27 | CASSLSRQETQYF